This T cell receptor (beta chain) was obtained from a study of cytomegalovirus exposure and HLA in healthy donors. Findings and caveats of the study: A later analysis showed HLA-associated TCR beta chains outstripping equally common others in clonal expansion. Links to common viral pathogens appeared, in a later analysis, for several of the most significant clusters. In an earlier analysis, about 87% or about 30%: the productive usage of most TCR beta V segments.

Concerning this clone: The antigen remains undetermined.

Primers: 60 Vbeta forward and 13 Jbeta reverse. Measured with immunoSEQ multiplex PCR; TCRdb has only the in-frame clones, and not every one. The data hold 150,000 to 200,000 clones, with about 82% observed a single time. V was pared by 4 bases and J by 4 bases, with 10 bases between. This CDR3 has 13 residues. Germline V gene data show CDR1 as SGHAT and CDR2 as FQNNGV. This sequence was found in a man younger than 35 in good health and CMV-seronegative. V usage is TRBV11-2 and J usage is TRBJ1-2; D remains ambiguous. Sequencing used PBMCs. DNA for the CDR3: TGTGCCAGCAGCTCTCCTTCCGGCTATGGCTACACCTTC. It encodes CASSSPSGYGYTF.